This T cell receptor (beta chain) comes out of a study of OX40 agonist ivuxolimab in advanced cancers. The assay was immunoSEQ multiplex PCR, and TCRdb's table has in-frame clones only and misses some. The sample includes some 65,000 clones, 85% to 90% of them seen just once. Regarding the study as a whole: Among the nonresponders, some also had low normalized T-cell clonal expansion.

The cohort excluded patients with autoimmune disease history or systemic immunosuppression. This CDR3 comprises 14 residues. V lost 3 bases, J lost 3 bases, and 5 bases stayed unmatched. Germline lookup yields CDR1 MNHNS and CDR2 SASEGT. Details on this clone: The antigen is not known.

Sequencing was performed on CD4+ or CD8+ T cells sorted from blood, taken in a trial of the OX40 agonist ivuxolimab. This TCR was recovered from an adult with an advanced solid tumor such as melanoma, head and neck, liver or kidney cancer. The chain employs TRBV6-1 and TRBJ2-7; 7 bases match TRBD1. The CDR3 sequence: CASSEGQPSYEQYF. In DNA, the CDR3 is TGTGCCAGCAGTGAGGGACAGCCCAGCTACGAGCAGTACTTC.